This TCR beta chain was found in a study of early T cells in non-severe SARS-CoV-2 infection. Looking at the study overall: Sequencing was performed on bulk RNA from unsorted whole blood, leaving chains unpaired. Broader study findings: A preference for anti-spike CD8 responses marked VDJdb matching, which missed private and CD4 specificities.

In this sample, this clonotype turned up a few times. Its specificity is not known. TCRdb re-called the 5' RACE reads through MiXCR, storing one row per CDR3 protein. The sample lists tens of thousands of distinct CDR3 sequences, around 14% seen once, with about 4.2% in the top ten. CDR3 length: 17 residues. Germline trimming cut 0 bases from V and 2 bases from J; bases unmatched to any gene: 8. Germline CDR1 reads DFQATT; CDR2 reads SNEGSKA (reference sequence). The sample consisted of whole blood. This receptor was obtained from an adult who was a healthcare worker with PCR-confirmed SARS-CoV-2 infection or an uninfected control (not recorded which). V usage is TRBV20-1 and J usage is TRBJ2-3, with 10 bases matching TRBD2. The CDR3 bases are TGCAGTGCTAGAGAACCACTAGCGGGGCCCTACACAGATACGCAGTATTTT. This sequence encodes CSAREPLAGPYTDTQYF.